This T cell receptor (beta chain) came from a study of prognosis after radiotherapy for stage I lung cancer. In the study overall: All non-small cell lung cancer patients were considered medically inoperable.

The TCR beta CDR3 region was amplified from genomic DNA, with two rounds of multiplex PCR being used for the amplification. Each TRBV and TRBJ gene had its own primer in the first PCR round. Amplification in the second PCR round was performed with universal primers. In TCRdb, the multiplex PCR reads were re-called with MiXCR into one record per CDR3 protein. The table has over 30,000 distinct CDR3 sequences, roughly 25% seen once. This clonotype was seen at least ten times. As yet, its antigen is unknown. Study-level findings and limits: Unique TCR clone counts fell after stereotactic body radiation therapy, median roughly 9,900 versus 7,200.

J was trimmed by 6 bases and V by 4 bases; bases with no gene match: 10. In germline, CDR1 is SGHRS, CDR2 YFSETQ. The CDR3 has 15 amino acids. The chain combines TRBV5-1 with TRBJ2-1, with 7 positions matching TRBD2. Sequencing used PBMCs, obtained before or after stereotactic body radiation therapy (not recorded which). This clonotype was obtained from a donor at least 50 years old with non-small cell lung cancer. The CDR3: CASSRQRGGVNEQFF. CDR3 DNA sequence: TGCGCCAGCAGCCGTCAGCGGGGTGGCGTCAATGAGCAGTTCTTC.